The 21 T cell receptor beta chains given below trace back to one sample, sequenced in a study of shared clonotypes between healthy human individuals. Here immunoSEQ multiplex PCR was the method, and the copy in TCRdb shows in-frame clones only, minus some. The repertoire consists of hundreds of thousands of clones, with 95% to 97% occurring once and the leading ten covering less than 0.06%. The sample comprised naive CD4+ T cells sorted from blood. Indicated subset: CD45RA+ positively selected. The receptor source for this set is a woman in her twenties or thirties in good health.

The chain links TRBV11-3 to TRBJ2-7, with D possibly called TRBD1 or TRBD2 (5 bases each). CDR1 and CDR2 (germline): SGHNT, YENEEA. The V end lost 2 bases, the J end lost 2 bases, and 13 bases lay between the germline ends. The CDR3 is made up of 15 amino acids. DNA for the CDR3: TGTGCCAGCAGCTTATGGGACCTTACAACCTACGAGCAGTACTTC. It codes for CASSLWDLTTYEQYF.

This clone was detected only once. The V gene is TRBV11-2, the J gene TRBJ2-2; D not resolved. V lost 2 bases to trimming and J lost 7 bases, with 11 bases between them. The CDR3 spans 14 residues. Per the germline V gene, CDR1 is SGHAT and CDR2 is FQNNGV. CDR3 protein: CASSLRRGDGELFF. CDR3 in DNA: TGTGCCAGCAGCTTAAGGCGTGGGGACGGGGAGCTGTTTTTT.

The chain joins TRBV6-6 to TRBJ2-5; D may be TRBD1 (5 bases). With the DNA end fitting TRBJ2-7 better, the J assignment may be wrong. From germline, CDR1 is MNHNY and CDR2 SVGAGI (reference sequence). The CDR3 is made up of 14 amino acids. In DNA form, the CDR3 reads TGTGCCAGCACTGACATACAGGTATCCTACGAGCAGTACTTC. This codes for CASTDIQVSYEQYF.

The chain joins TRBV19 to TRBJ1-1; D gene ambiguous. The CDR3 extends over 13 amino acids. The germline V gene encodes CDR1 LNHDA and CDR2 SQIVND (reference sequence). Trimming took off 7 bases at V and 0 bases at J, with 9 bases between the two ends. This CDR3 reads CASTWQLNTEAFF. CDR3 in DNA: TGTGCCAGTACCTGGCAGCTGAACACTGAAGCTTTCTTT.

The chain is built from TRBV28 and TRBJ2-1; 9 bases align to TRBD2. Unmatched junction bases numbered 9, after V lost 3 bases and J lost 9 bases. CDR3 size: 15 residues. Germline V gene lookup returns CDR1 MDHEN and CDR2 SYDVKM. For the CDR3, the DNA is TGTGCCAGCAGTTTTTATAGCGGGAGTTCGGGTGAGCAGTTCTTC. Encoded protein: CASSFYSGSSGEQFF.

The count of this clone is one. The chain couples TRBV19 to TRBJ2-2, with a tentative D call TRBD1 (5 bases). Germline CDR1 reads LNHDA; CDR2 reads SQIVND (reference sequence). Trimming took off 0 bases at V and 8 bases at J, with 13 bases between the two ends. This CDR3 is built from 15 residues. The CDR3 DNA reads as TGTGCCAGTAGTATAGATGGGGCGGACCGGGGGGAGCTGTTTTTT. Amino acid sequence: CASSIDGADRGELFF.

The V and J genes are TRBV2 and TRBJ1-5; D perhaps matches TRBD1 (6 bases). This CDR3 spans 14 amino acids. Per the germline V gene, CDR1 is SNHLY and CDR2 is FYNNEI. Deletions cut 2 bases from V and 5 bases from J, with 10 bases between. CDR3 protein: CASSETGADQPQHF. In DNA form, the CDR3 reads TGTGCCAGCAGTGAAACGGGGGCTGATCAGCCCCAGCATTTT.

This clone was recorded once. This sequence joins TRBV27 and TRBJ1-2; TRBD1 is a possible D gene (6 bases). The CDR3 extends over 18 amino acids. Germline-derived CDR1 and CDR2 are MNHEY and SMNVEV (reference sequence). V lost 7 bases to trimming and J lost 2 bases, with 26 bases between them. The CDR3 is CASTKQGDTKTRNYGYTF. In DNA form, the CDR3 reads TGTGCCAGCACCAAACAAGGGGACACCAAGACACGAAACTATGGCTACACCTTC.

This chain uses TRBV4-1 with TRBJ2-6; 7 bases are shared with TRBD1. From germline, CDR1 is MGHRA and CDR2 YSYEKL. V dropped 3 bases and J dropped 0; count of bases not matched to a gene: 8. CDR3 length equals 18 residues. The CDR3 DNA is TGCGCCAGCAGCCAGCCCCGGGACAGTAACTCTGGGGCCAACGTCCTGACTTTC. It encodes CASSQPRDSNSGANVLTF.

The chain's CDR3 is CASSPWTESSYNEQFF. The CDR3 DNA reads as TGCGCCAGCAGCCCCTGGACTGAGAGCTCCTACAATGAGCAGTTCTTC. V gene TRBV5-1 combines with J gene TRBJ2-1, with TRBD2 as a possible D gene (5 bases). This CDR3 region has 16 residues. Between the trimmed V and J ends, which lost 4 bases and 0 bases, there was a span of 14 bases. CDR1 is SGHRS and CDR2 is YFSETQ in the germline V gene.

This rearrangement joins TRBV4-2 to TRBJ2-7, with D maybe TRBD1 (6 bases). V shed 5 bases and J shed 5 bases, with 19 bases lying between them. The CDR3 is 15 amino acids. CDR1 is LGHNA, CDR2 YNFKEQ, per germline. CDR3 bases: TGTGCCAGCAGCGCACGCAGGGGATCAGATGACGAGCAGTACTTC. Protein: CASSARRGSDDEQYF.

This sequence joins TRBV28 and TRBJ2-7; D gene ambiguous. This CDR3 has 13 amino acids. V gave up 3 bases and J gave up 2 bases, with 8 bases separating them. Per germline, CDR1 MDHEN and CDR2 SYDVKM. CDR3 loop: CASSLYRAYEQYF. DNA of the CDR3: TGTGCCAGCAGTTTGTATAGGGCCTACGAGCAGTACTTC.

The chain couples TRBV10-3 to TRBJ2-7; 11 positions match TRBD1. The CDR3 is 13 residues long. Looked up from germline, CDR1 is ENHRY and CDR2 is SYGVKD. The J segment lost 4 bases and the V segment lost 9 bases, leaving 5 bases of the junction unmatched. Here the CDR3 reads CAIGTGGLYEQYF. In DNA form, the CDR3 reads TGTGCCATTGGGACAGGGGGGTTGTACGAGCAGTACTTC.

CDR3 region: CASSQLGRVRNIQYF. The CDR3 bases are TGCGCCAGCAGCCAACTCGGCAGGGTTAGGAACATTCAGTACTTC. V is TRBV4-1 and J is TRBJ2-4; D perhaps matches TRBD1 (5 bases). This CDR3 is 15 amino acids long. Trimming took 2 bases from V and 7 from J, leaving 15 bases between them. Germline V lookup: CDR1 MGHRA, CDR2 YSYEKL.

This sequence joins TRBV19 and TRBJ2-1; 11 bases are shared with TRBD2. The germline V gene encodes CDR1 LNHDA and CDR2 SQIVND (reference sequence). The CDR3 loop spans 16 amino acids. V was clipped by 8 bases and J by 5 bases; unmatched bases: 11. The CDR3, as DNA: TGTGCCAGTGGAAGTACTAGCGGGAGTATCCACAATGAGCAGTTCTTC. Amino acids: CASGSTSGSIHNEQFF. Full variable domain (remainder filled in from reference TRBV19 and TRBJ2-1): DGGITQSPKYLFRKEGQNVTLSCEQNLNHDAMYWYRQDPGQGLRLIYYSQIVNDFQKGDIAEGYSVSREKKESFPLTVTSAQKNPTAFYLCASGSTSGSIHNEQFFGPGTRLTVL.

This chain uses TRBV30 with TRBJ1-6; D is undetermined. The CDR3 runs to 17 residues. The V end was cut by 3 bases, the J end by 3 bases, with 18 bases between. Germline CDR1 GTSNPN, CDR2 SVGIG (reference sequence). The CDR3 is CAWSGLAQGNYNSPLHF. The CDR3, as DNA: TGTGCCTGGAGCGGACTCGCCCAAGGGAACTATAATTCACCCCTCCACTTT.

The chain recombines TRBV27 with TRBJ1-1; D is ambiguous. CDR1 and CDR2 (germline): MNHEY, SMNVEV (reference sequence). Trimming removed 0 bases at V and 3 bases at J, with 5 bases between. The CDR3 length is 13 residues. DNA for the CDR3: TGTGCCAGCAGTTTATCGGGGTACACTGAAGCTTTCTTT. The encoded protein is CASSLSGYTEAFF.

The chain has TRBV11-3 and TRBJ2-2, with D perhaps matching TRBD1 (6 bases). V was clipped by 5 bases and J by 8 bases, with 12 bases between them. This CDR3 contains 13 residues. The V gene's germline CDR1 is SGHNT and CDR2 YENEEA. The CDR3 protein is CASSMSGTGELFF. Written as DNA, the CDR3 is TGTGCCAGCAGCATGTCCGGGACAGGGGAGCTGTTTTTT.

The chain uses TRBV11-2 and TRBJ2-6; D is unclear. Germline V gene lookup returns CDR1 SGHAT and CDR2 FQNNGV. Trimming removed 3 bases from V and 2 bases from J, with 20 bases in between. The CDR3 length is 19 residues. In nucleotides, the CDR3 is TGTGCCAGCAGCTTGGGTACACCGGGCCACAGCACTGGGGCCAACGTCCTGACTTTC. Its protein product is CASSLGTPGHSTGANVLTF.

The chain recombines TRBV6-5 with TRBJ2-1; D is perhaps TRBD2 (5 bases). Germline assignment: CDR1 MNHEY and CDR2 SVGAGI. CDR3 length: 13 amino acids. V was clipped by 6 bases and J by 6 bases, with 12 bases between them. The CDR3 DNA follows: TGTGCCAGCAGCAACCTAGCTGGCAATGAGCAGTTCTTC. It translates to CASSNLAGNEQFF.

The genes are TRBV28 and TRBJ2-5, with 9 positions matching TRBD1. The germline CDR1 and CDR2 sequences are MDHEN and SYDVKM. V lost 8 bases, J lost 1 base, and 14 bases stayed unmatched. The CDR3 has 17 amino acids. The CDR3 DNA follows: TGTGCCAGCGCACAGGGGGCGTGGGTGTTGGCCCAAGAGACCCAGTACTTC. This encodes CASAQGAWVLAQETQYF. Together with reference TRBV28 and TRBJ2-5, the CDR3 gives the full variable domain: DVKVTQSSRYLVKRTGEKVFLECVQDMDHENMFWYRQDPGLGLRLIYFSYDVKMKEKGDIPEGYSVSREKKERFSLILESASTNQTSMYLCASAQGAWVLAQETQYFGPGTRLLVL.